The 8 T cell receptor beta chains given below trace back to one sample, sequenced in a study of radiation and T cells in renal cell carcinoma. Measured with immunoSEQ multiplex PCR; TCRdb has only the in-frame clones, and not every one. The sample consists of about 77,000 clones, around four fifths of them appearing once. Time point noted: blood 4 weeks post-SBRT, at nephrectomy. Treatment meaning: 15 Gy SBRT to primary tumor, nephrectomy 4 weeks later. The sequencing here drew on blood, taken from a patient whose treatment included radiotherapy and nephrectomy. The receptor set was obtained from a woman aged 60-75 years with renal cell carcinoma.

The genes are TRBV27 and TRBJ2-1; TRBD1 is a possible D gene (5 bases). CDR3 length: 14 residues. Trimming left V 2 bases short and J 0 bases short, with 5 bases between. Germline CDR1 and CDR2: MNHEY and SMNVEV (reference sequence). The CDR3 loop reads CASSLRGSYNEQFF. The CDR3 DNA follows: TGTGCCAGCAGTTTAAGGGGCTCCTACAATGAGCAGTTCTTC.

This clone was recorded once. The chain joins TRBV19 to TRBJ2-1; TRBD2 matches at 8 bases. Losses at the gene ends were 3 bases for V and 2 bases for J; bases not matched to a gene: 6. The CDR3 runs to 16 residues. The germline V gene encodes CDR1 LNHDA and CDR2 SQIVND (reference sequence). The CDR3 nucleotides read TGTGCCAGTAGTATGTCGGGACTAGACCCCTACAATGAGCAGTTCTTC. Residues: CASSMSGLDPYNEQFF.

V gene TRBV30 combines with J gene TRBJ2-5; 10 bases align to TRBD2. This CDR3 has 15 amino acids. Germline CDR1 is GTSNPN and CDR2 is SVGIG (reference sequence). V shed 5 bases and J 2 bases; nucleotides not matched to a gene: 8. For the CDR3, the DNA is TGTGCCTGGGCGATAGCGGGAGGACCGCAAGAGACCCAGTACTTC. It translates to CAWAIAGGPQETQYF.

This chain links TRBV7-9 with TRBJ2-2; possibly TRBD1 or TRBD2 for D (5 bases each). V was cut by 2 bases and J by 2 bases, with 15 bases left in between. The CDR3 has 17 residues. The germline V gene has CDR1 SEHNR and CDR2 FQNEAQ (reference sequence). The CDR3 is CASSLIGVGDNTGELFF. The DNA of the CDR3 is TGTGCCAGCAGCTTAATAGGGGTCGGGGACAACACCGGGGAGCTGTTTTTT.

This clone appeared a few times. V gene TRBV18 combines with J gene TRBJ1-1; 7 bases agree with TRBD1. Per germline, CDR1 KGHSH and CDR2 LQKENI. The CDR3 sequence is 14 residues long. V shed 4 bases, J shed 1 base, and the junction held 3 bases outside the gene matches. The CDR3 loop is CASSLRTGNTEAFF. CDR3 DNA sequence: TGTGCCAGCTCACTAAGGACAGGGAACACTGAAGCTTTCTTT.

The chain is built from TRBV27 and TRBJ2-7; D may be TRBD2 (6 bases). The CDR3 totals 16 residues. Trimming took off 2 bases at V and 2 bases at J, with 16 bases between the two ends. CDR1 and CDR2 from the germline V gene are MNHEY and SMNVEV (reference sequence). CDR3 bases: TGTGCCAGCAGTTTACAGGGCGGGGTTGGCGCCTACGAGCAGTACTTC. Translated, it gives CASSLQGGVGAYEQYF.

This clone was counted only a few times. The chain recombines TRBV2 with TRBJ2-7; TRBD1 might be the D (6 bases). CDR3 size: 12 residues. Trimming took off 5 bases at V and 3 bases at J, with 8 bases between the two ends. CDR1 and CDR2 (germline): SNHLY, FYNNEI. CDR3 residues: CASSRTVYEQYF. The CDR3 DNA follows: TGTGCCAGCAGTCGGACAGTCTACGAGCAGTACTTC.

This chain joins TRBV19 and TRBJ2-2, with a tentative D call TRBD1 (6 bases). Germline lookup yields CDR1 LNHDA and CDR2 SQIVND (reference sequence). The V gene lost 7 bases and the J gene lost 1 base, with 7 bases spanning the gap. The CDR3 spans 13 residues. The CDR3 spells CASNRVNTGELFF. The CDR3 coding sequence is TGTGCCAGTAACAGGGTGAACACCGGGGAGCTGTTTTTT.